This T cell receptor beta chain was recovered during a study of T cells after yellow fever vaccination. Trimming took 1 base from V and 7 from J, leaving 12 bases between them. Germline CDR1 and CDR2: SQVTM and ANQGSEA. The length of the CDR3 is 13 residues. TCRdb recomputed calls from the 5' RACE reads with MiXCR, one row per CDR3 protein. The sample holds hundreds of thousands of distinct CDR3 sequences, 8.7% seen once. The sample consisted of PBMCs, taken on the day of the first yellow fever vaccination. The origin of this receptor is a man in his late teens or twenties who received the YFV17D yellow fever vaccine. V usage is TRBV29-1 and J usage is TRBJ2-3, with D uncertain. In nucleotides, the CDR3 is TGCAGCGTTGAAGCTTTTCCGGGTTATACGCAGTATTTT. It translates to CSVEAFPGYTQYF.